This TCR beta chain was sequenced for a study of blood T cell repertoires in COVID-19. Background on the study: From the United States, Italy and Spain came samples of acute and convalescent COVID-19. The analysed material was cDNA or gDNA that came from T cells, B-cell-depleted T cells, or PBMCs.

The CDR3 is 13 amino acids. With 3 bases removed from V and 11 bases from J, the gap between germline ends came to 14 bases. Method: immunoSEQ multiplex PCR; TCRdb's copy keeps in-frame clones and lacks some. This sample has about 220,000 clones, with over 75% found just once. This chain links TRBV12-3 or TRBV12-4 with TRBJ2-1, with no clear D. Material: peripheral blood. This clonotype originated in a human donor in a cohort sampled during active COVID-19. As DNA, the CDR3 is TGTGCCAGCAGTTTTCTCGACTCCCGGAAGCAGTTCTTC. Translation gives CASSFLDSRKQFF.